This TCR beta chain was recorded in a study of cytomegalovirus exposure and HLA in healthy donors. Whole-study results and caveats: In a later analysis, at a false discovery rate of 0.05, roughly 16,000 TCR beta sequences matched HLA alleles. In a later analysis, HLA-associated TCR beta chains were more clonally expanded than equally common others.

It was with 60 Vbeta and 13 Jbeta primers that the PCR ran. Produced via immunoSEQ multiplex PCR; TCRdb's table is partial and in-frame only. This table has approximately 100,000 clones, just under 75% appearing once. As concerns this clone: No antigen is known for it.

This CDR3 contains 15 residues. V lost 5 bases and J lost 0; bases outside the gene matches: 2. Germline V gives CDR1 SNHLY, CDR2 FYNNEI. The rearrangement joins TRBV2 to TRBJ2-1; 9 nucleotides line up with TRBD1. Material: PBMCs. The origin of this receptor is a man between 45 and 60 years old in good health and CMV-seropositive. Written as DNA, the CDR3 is TGTGCCAGCAGTATGGACAGGGGCTCCTACAATGAGCAGTTCTTC. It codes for CASSMDRGSYNEQFF.